Sequencing of this TCR beta chain was carried out in a study of Tregs in tolerant kidney transplant recipients. CDR3 length equals 11 residues. CDR1 and CDR2 (germline): MNHNY, SVGAGI (reference sequence). The V end lost 2 bases, the J end lost 7 bases, and 5 bases lay between the germline ends. The table came from immunoSEQ multiplex PCR; TCRdb's copy has only in-frame clones and leaves some out. The sample comprises roughly 18,000 clones, approximately 80% of which are singletons, and around 2.5% rests with the top ten. The chain uses TRBV6-6 and TRBJ2-5, with D perhaps matching TRBD1 (5 bases). The sequence was obtained from a human donor in good health. Sequenced sample: Tregs from blood. The CDR3 bases are TGTGCCAGCAGTTACCAGGGGACCCAGTACTTC. Translated: CASSYQGTQYF.